The 26 T cell receptor beta chains in this list originate from one sample, sequenced in a study of blood T cell repertoires in COVID-19. Only in-frame clones appear in the TCRdb table, and some are missing; sequencing was by immunoSEQ multiplex PCR. The sample consists of around 370,000 clones, 90% of them appearing once. Sequencing input: peripheral blood. All receptors derive from a man between 18 and 35 years old with active or convalescent COVID-19.

On this clone: The sample has other DNA sequences that encode this CDR3 too. The chain recombines TRBV6-2 or TRBV6-3 with TRBJ1-5; D is uncertain. Per the germline V gene, CDR1 is MNHEY and CDR2 is SVGEGT. Trimming removed 2 bases from V and 7 bases from J, with 3 bases in between. The CDR3 spans 11 residues. The CDR3 bases are TGTGCCAGCAGTTACCCACAGCCCCAGCATTTT. Translation: CASSYPQPQHF.

V gene TRBV5-1 combines with J gene TRBJ2-7, with D perhaps TRBD2 (5 bases). CDR3 length: 13 amino acids. Germline lookup yields CDR1 SGHRS and CDR2 YFSETQ. V was trimmed by 4 bases and J by 0 bases, leaving 8 bases between them. CDR3 coding DNA: TGCGCCAGCAGCCCGGGGAGCTCCTACGAGCAGTACTTC. It encodes CASSPGSSYEQYF.

The J gene is TRBJ2-5, the V gene TRBV9, with 7 bases fitting TRBD2. Germline-derived CDR1 and CDR2 are SGDLS and YYNGEE. The CDR3 is 17 residues long. With V trimmed by 2 bases and J by 5 bases, 15 bases remained unmatched. The CDR3 spells CASSVMGGSSSSETQYF. The CDR3 DNA sequence: TGTGCCAGCAGCGTCATGGGCGGGAGTTCTTCATCGGAGACCCAGTACTTC.

This sequence joins TRBV28 and TRBJ2-5, with a tentative D call TRBD2 (6 bases). Trimming pared 5 bases from V and 5 bases from J, leaving 15 bases between. The germline V gene encodes CDR1 MDHEN and CDR2 SYDVKM. This CDR3 has 14 residues. The CDR3 bases are TGTGCCAGCAGTAAACTGACTAGAAGGGAGACCCAGTACTTC. It codes for CASSKLTRRETQYF.

This clone was observed a single time. This rearrangement joins TRBV7-2 to TRBJ2-1; 7 bases map to TRBD2. With 5 bases clipped from V and 1 base from J, the junction kept 8 bases outside the gene matches. The germline CDR1 and CDR2 sequences are SGHTA and FQGNSA. CDR3 length equals 16 residues. The CDR3 DNA reads TGTGCCAGCAGCCCAGGCCGGGGGGTTTCCTACAATGAGCAGTTCTTC. Protein sequence: CASSPGRGVSYNEQFF. The full variable domain, completed using reference TRBV7-2 and TRBJ2-1, is GAGVSQSPSNKVTEKGKDVELRCDPISGHTALYWYRQSLGQGLEFLIYFQGNSAPDKSGLPSDRFSAERTGGSVSTLTIQRTQQEDSAVYLCASSPGRGVSYNEQFFGPGTRLTVL.

The CDR3 protein is CASSSQRGSSTDTQYF. The CDR3 DNA sequence: TGTGCCAGCAGTTCCCAGCGGGGCTCTAGCACAGATACGCAGTATTTT. The rearrangement links TRBV28 to TRBJ2-3; TRBD2 matches 7 bases. CDR3 size: 16 residues. With V trimmed by 4 bases and J by 0 bases, 7 bases remained unmatched. CDR1 and CDR2 (germline): MDHEN, SYDVKM. Based on the CDR3 plus reference TRBV28 and TRBJ2-3, the full variable domain is DVKVTQSSRYLVKRTGEKVFLECVQDMDHENMFWYRQDPGLGLRLIYFSYDVKMKEKGDIPEGYSVSREKKERFSLILESASTNQTSMYLCASSSQRGSSTDTQYFGPGTRLTVL.

J is TRBJ1-6 and V is TRBV7-9; D is ambiguous. CDR1 SEHNR and CDR2 FQNEAQ come from the germline V gene (reference sequence). V shed 5 bases and J shed 13 bases, with 12 bases lying between them. The CDR3 has 12 residues. The CDR3 sequence is CASSHGEAPLHF. CDR3 coding DNA: TGTGCCAGCAGCCACGGGGAGGCCCCCCTCCACTTT.

A single count supports this clone. The chain carries TRBV13 and TRBJ1-2; 9 positions match TRBD1. After removal of 6 bases from V and 4 bases from J, the junction contained 15 bases not matched to a gene. The CDR3 covers 17 residues. CDR1 is PRHDT and CDR2 is FYEKMQ in the germline V gene (reference sequence). CDR3 amino acids: CASRSSRDRVVGYGYTF. CDR3 coding DNA: TGTGCCAGCAGGTCTTCTCGGGACAGGGTTGTCGGCTATGGCTACACCTTC.

The J gene is TRBJ2-7, the V gene TRBV5-4; 11 bases match TRBD2. Germline lookup yields CDR1 SGHNT and CDR2 YYREEE (reference sequence). This CDR3 region has 15 residues. V gave up 0 bases and J gave up 5 bases; unmatched junction bases: 4. CDR3 bases: TGTGCCAGCAGCTTGGTGGGTAGCGGGAGGGACGAGCAGTACTTC. Protein: CASSLVGSGRDEQYF.

V is TRBV6-4 and J is TRBJ1-1; D is possibly TRBD1 (5 bases). V shed 2 bases and J shed 13 bases, with 14 bases lying between them. Looked up from germline, CDR1 is MRHNA and CDR2 is SNTAGT. CDR3 length equals 12 residues. The CDR3 protein is CASSDGQGEVFF. The CDR3 region has the DNA TGTGCCAGCAGTGACGGCCAGGGTGAGGTTTTCTTT.

The chain recombines TRBV16 with TRBJ1-6; possible D gene TRBD1, 5 bases. Germline V gene lookup returns CDR1 KGHSY and CDR2 FQNENV. The CDR3 sequence is 16 residues long. V shed 0 bases and J shed 8 bases, with 14 bases lying between them. The DNA for the CDR3 is TGTGCCAGCAGCCAATCTAAAGGGGTATTTGATTCACCCCTCCACTTT. Its protein product is CASSQSKGVFDSPLHF.

The chain links TRBV28 to TRBJ2-7; the D is unclear. This CDR3 has 17 amino acids. Germline CDR1 MDHEN, CDR2 SYDVKM. V was pared by 5 bases and J by 0 bases, with 20 bases between. DNA of the CDR3: TGTGCCAGCAGTCTTCCAACCCCTTCACGTAGCTCCTACGAGCAGTACTTC. It is translated as CASSLPTPSRSSYEQYF. Full variable domain (remainder filled in from reference TRBV28 and TRBJ2-7): DVKVTQSSRYLVKRTGEKVFLECVQDMDHENMFWYRQDPGLGLRLIYFSYDVKMKEKGDIPEGYSVSREKKERFSLILESASTNQTSMYLCASSLPTPSRSSYEQYFGPGTRLTVT.

The rearrangement links TRBV29-1 to TRBJ2-3, with 11 bases identical to TRBD2. CDR3 length equals 15 residues. CDR1 is SQVTM and CDR2 is ANQGSEA in the germline V gene. The trim removed 7 bases at V and 0 bases at J, leaving 6 bases unmatched. The DNA for the CDR3 is TGCAGCGCCCAGGGACTAGCGGTTAGCACAGATACGCAGTATTTT. Translating gives CSAQGLAVSTDTQYF.

This chain uses TRBV27 with TRBJ2-3, with TRBD2 matching 9 bases. Trimming at V came to 2 bases and at J to 1 base, leaving 1 base not matched to a gene. From germline, CDR1 is MNHEY and CDR2 SMNVEV (reference sequence). The CDR3 covers 15 residues. The CDR3 DNA reads as TGTGCCAGCAGTTTACTAGCGGGACGCACAGATACGCAGTATTTT. Translated: CASSLLAGRTDTQYF.

The J gene is TRBJ1-3, the V gene TRBV10-3; D remains unclear. Germline loops: CDR1 ENHRY, CDR2 SYGVKD. V lost 0 bases and J 3 bases, leaving 6 bases between the germline ends. This CDR3 spans 14 amino acids. CDR3 residues: CAISESPGGNTIYF. CDR3 DNA sequence: TGTGCCATCAGTGAGTCGCCGGGTGGAAACACCATATATTTT.

This chain links TRBV13 with TRBJ2-1; the D is unclear. Germline V CDR1 and CDR2: PRHDT, FYEKMQ (reference sequence). The CDR3 runs 14 residues. The V and J ends lost 5 bases and 0 bases respectively, with 8 bases between them. This CDR3 is CASSEYTSYNEQFF. The CDR3, as DNA: TGTGCCAGCAGCGAATACACCTCCTACAATGAGCAGTTCTTC.

The chain uses TRBV29-1 and TRBJ1-1; 7 bases line up with TRBD1. Germline trimming cut 6 bases from V and 4 bases from J; bases unmatched to any gene: 11. Germline lookup yields CDR1 SQVTM and CDR2 ANQGSEA. This CDR3 comprises 14 residues. CDR3 region: CSVGTTGVGTEAFF. In nucleotides, the CDR3 is TGCAGCGTGGGAACAACAGGGGTAGGCACTGAAGCTTTCTTT.

The chain couples TRBV27 to TRBJ1-5; D may be TRBD1 (5 bases). With 3 bases removed from V and 0 bases from J, the gap between germline ends came to 9 bases. Germline V gene data show CDR1 as MNHEY and CDR2 as SMNVEV (reference sequence). CDR3 size: 15 residues. The CDR3 sequence is CASSFIRDSNQPQHF. For the CDR3, the DNA is TGTGCCAGCAGTTTTATCAGGGATAGCAATCAGCCCCAGCATTTT.

The V and J genes are TRBV6-2 or TRBV6-3 and TRBJ2-7; TRBD1 matches 7 bases. Germline CDR1 is MNHEY and CDR2 is SVGEGT. Trimming took 0 bases from V and 0 from J; bases not matched to a gene: 8. The CDR3 consists of 17 residues. This CDR3 is CASSYSTNRGSSYEQYF. The CDR3 nucleotides read TGTGCCAGCAGTTACTCGACCAACAGGGGCAGCTCCTACGAGCAGTACTTC.

The rearrangement joins TRBV7-2 to TRBJ1-2; D might be TRBD1 (5 bases). V lost 4 bases and J lost 4, with 13 bases in between. The germline gives CDR1 SGHTA, CDR2 FQGNSA. The CDR3 has 14 residues. Here the CDR3 DNA reads TGTGCCAGCAGCTCAGAAGGGGCCTCCTATGGCTACACCTTC. Its protein product is CASSSEGASYGYTF. Full variable domain (outside the CDR3, taken from reference TRBV7-2 and TRBJ1-2): GAGVSQSPSNKVTEKGKDVELRCDPISGHTALYWYRQSLGQGLEFLIYFQGNSAPDKSGLPSDRFSAERTGGSVSTLTIQRTQQEDSAVYLCASSSEGASYGYTFGSGTRLTVV.

Comments on this clone: Other DNA sequences in the same sample also yield this CDR3. The rearrangement links TRBV7-3 to TRBJ2-1, with TRBD2 identical over 9 bases. The CDR3 has 15 amino acids. V dropped 2 bases and J dropped 4; count of bases not matched to a gene: 3. Germline CDR1 is SGHTA and CDR2 is FQGTGA. CDR3 sequence (DNA): TGTGCCAGCAGCTTAGGGCTAGCGGGATACAATGAGCAGTTCTTC. This codes for CASSLGLAGYNEQFF.

The gene calls are TRBV28 and TRBJ1-5, with 9 bases that match TRBD1. Looked up from germline, CDR1 is MDHEN and CDR2 is SYDVKM. The CDR3 has 14 amino acids. V dropped 2 bases and J dropped 7; count of bases not matched to a gene: 3. For the CDR3, the DNA is TGTGCCAGCAGTTTAAGGACAGGGGACCAGCCCCAGCATTTT. It yields the protein CASSLRTGDQPQHF.

The chain combines TRBV9 with TRBJ1-1; a possible D gene is TRBD1 (5 bases). Germline-derived CDR1 and CDR2 are SGDLS and YYNGEE. The CDR3 sequence is 13 residues long. The V end lost 2 bases, the J end lost 2 bases, and 7 bases lay between the germline ends. The CDR3 is CASSVDSNTEAFF. CDR3 sequence (DNA): TGTGCCAGCAGCGTTGACAGCAACACTGAAGCTTTCTTT.

The DNA for the CDR3 is TGTGCCAGCAGTGAATATACTAGCGGGAGGGTAGAGACCCAGTACTTC. Translation: CASSEYTSGRVETQYF. The rearrangement joins TRBV25-1 to TRBJ2-5, with 13 bases matching TRBD2. The CDR3 is 16 amino acids. Per germline, CDR1 MGHDK and CDR2 SYGVNS. After removal of 0 bases from V and 4 bases from J, the junction contained 2 bases not matched to a gene.

This rearrangement joins TRBV7-2 to TRBJ1-2, with D unclear. The germline V gene has CDR1 SGHTA and CDR2 FQGNSA. This CDR3 is built from 17 residues. V gave up 0 bases and J gave up 0 bases, with 14 bases separating them. The CDR3 sequence is CASSLATPGGTNYGYTF. For the CDR3, the DNA is TGTGCCAGCAGCTTAGCCACCCCAGGCGGGACTAACTATGGCTACACCTTC.

V gene TRBV6-4 combines with J gene TRBJ2-7; no firm D call. The CDR3 runs to 10 residues. Germline CDR1 is MRHNA and CDR2 is SNTAGT. Between the trimmed V and J ends, which lost 7 bases and 5 bases, there was a span of 6 bases. The CDR3 protein is CASTRHEQYF. The CDR3 nucleotides read TGTGCCAGCACGCGGCACGAGCAGTACTTC.